This is a list of T cell receptor beta chains from one sample in a study of OX40 agonist ivuxolimab in advanced cancers. This table comes from immunoSEQ multiplex PCR, and its TCRdb copy is limited to in-frame clones, with some not included. The data hold 55,000 to 65,000 clones, with about nine tenths observed a single time. This sample comprised CD4+ or CD8+ T cells sorted from blood, obtained in a trial of the OX40 agonist ivuxolimab. Receptor source: an adult with an advanced solid tumor such as melanoma, head and neck, liver or kidney cancer. Each CDR3 is given with its conserved first and last residue. A D gene is named only where the DNA matches it firmly. Size tells how often a clone was seen (once, few, many) or the class of an expanded clone, and some rows leave it out.

TRBJ1-1	-	-	TRBV6-5	TGTGCCAGCAGCAGGGAACCGAACACTGAAGCTTTCTTT	CASSREPNTEAFF
TRBJ1-1	TRBD1	once	TRBV11-1	TGTGCCAGCAGCCGAGGGGACAGGGACACTGAAGCTTTCTTT	CASSRGDRDTEAFF
TRBJ1-1	-	once	TRBV18	TGTGCCAGCTCACCAAACTTTCAAGGGTCGGCCACTGAAGCTTTCTTT	CASSPNFQGSATEAFF
TRBJ2-7	TRBD1	few	TRBV15	TGTGCCACCAGCAGAGAAACCGGACAGGGGGCGCGGGAGCAGTACTTC	CATSRETGQGAREQYF
TRBJ2-5	-	-	TRBV7-3	TGTGCCAGCAGCTTAATGGGGGCCCAAGAGACCCAGTACTTC	CASSLMGAQETQYF
TRBJ2-7	-	-	TRBV11-2	TGTGCCAGCAGCTTAGTCGCCAGGGACAACTACGAGCAGTACTTC	CASSLVARDNYEQYF
TRBJ1-3	-	-	TRBV30	TGTGCCTGGAGTGTAAACAGGGTCGGTGGAAACACCATATATTTT	CAWSVNRVGGNTIYF
TRBJ1-2	-	-	TRBV11-2	TGTGCCAGCAGCTTAGTCGGGGACGACTATGGCTACACCTTC	CASSLVGDDYGYTF
TRBJ2-7	-	-	TRBV5-1	TGCGCCAGCAGCTTGGGTTACGAGCAGTACTTC	CASSLGYEQYF
TRBJ2-3	-	-	TRBV11-2	TGTGCCAGCAGCCCCCAACGGGCGCATGGTACGCAGTATTTT	CASSPQRAHGTQYF
TRBJ2-7	-	once	TRBV19	TGTGCCAGTAGTATAGATAGGGGCTCCTACGAGCAGTACTTC	CASSIDRGSYEQYF
TRBJ1-5	TRBD1	-	TRBV7-9	TGTGCCACCTCGCGGACAGGCCCAATCGATCAGCCCCAGCATTTT	CATSRTGPIDQPQHF
TRBJ2-3	-	-	TRBV4-1	TGCGCCAGCAGCCCCAGAATTGCCGGGGGTAGGTCTAGCACAGATACGCAGTATTTT	CASSPRIAGGRSSTDTQYF
TRBJ2-5	-	-	TRBV28	TGTGCCAGCAGATGGCAGCGAGGGGAGACCCAGTACTTC	CASRWQRGETQYF
TRBJ2-2	-	once	TRBV2	TGTGCCAGCATGCTCCGGGGGCCTACGACCGGGGAGCTGTTTTTT	CASMLRGPTTGELFF